This T cell receptor (beta chain) was observed in a study of blood T cell repertoires in COVID-19. Study in general: The samples span acute and convalescent COVID-19 from the United States, Italy and Spain. Sources were T cells, B-cell-depleted T cells, or PBMCs; the material itself was cDNA or gDNA.

This table comes from immunoSEQ multiplex PCR, and its TCRdb copy is limited to in-frame clones, with some not included. The sample lists 110,000 to 150,000 clones; 79% were seen once. The CDR3 sequence is 13 residues long. Trimming cost V 6 bases and J 10 bases, with 18 bases left between them. Looked up from germline, CDR1 is MNHEY and CDR2 is SVGEGT. The V call is TRBV6-2 or TRBV6-3, the J call TRBJ1-2; TRBD1 is a possible D gene (6 bases). The receptor was derived from a man in his sixties with acute or convalescent COVID-19. The source material was peripheral blood. The chain's CDR3 is CASSRTALGDYTF. The CDR3 DNA reads as TGTGCCAGCAGCCGGACAGCCCTAGGTGACTACACCTTC.